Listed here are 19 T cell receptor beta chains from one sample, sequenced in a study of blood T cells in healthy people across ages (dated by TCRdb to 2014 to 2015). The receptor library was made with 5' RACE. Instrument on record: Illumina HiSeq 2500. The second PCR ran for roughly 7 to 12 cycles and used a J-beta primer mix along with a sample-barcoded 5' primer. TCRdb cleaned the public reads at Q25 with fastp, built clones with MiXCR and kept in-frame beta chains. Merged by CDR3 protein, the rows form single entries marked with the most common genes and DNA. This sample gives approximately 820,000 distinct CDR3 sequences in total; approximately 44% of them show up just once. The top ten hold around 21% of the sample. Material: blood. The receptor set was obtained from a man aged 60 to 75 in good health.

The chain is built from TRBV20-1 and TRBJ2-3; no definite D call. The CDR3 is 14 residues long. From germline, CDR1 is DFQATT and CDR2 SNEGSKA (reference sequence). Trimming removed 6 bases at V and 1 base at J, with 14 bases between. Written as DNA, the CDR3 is TGCAGTGCCGCGCTACCGCTGGGCACAGATACGCAGTATTTT. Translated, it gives CSAALPLGTDTQYF.

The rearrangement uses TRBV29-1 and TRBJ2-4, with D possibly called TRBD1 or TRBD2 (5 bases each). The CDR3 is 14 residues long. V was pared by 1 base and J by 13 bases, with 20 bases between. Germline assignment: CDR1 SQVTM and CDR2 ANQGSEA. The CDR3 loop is CSVEVRGKGPEQYF. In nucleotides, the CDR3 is TGCAGCGTTGAAGTCCGGGGCAAGGGGCCTGAGCAGTACTTC. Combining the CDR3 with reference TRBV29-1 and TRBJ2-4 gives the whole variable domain SAVISQKPSRDICQRGTSLTIQCQVDSQVTMMFWYRQQPGQSLTLIATANQGSEATYESGFVIDKFPISRPNLTFSTLTVSNMSPEDSSIYLCSVEVRGKGPEQYFGAGTRLSVL.

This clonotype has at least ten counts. The CDR3 here is CASSLSAGGALEQYF. DNA for the CDR3: TGTGCCAGCAGCTTATCTGCCGGGGGAGCACTCGAGCAGTACTTC. The rearrangement uses TRBV11-1 and TRBJ2-7, with D possibly being TRBD2 (6 bases). V lost 2 bases and J lost 6, with 17 bases in between. This CDR3 has 15 amino acids. CDR1 SGHAT and CDR2 FQDESV come from the germline V gene (reference sequence).

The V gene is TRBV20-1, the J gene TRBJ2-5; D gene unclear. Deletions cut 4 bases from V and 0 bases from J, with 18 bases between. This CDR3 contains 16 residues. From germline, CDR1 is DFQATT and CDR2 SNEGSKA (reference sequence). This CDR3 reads CSANLDWVGNQETQYF. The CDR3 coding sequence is TGCAGTGCTAATCTTGATTGGGTGGGGAACCAAGAGACCCAGTACTTC.

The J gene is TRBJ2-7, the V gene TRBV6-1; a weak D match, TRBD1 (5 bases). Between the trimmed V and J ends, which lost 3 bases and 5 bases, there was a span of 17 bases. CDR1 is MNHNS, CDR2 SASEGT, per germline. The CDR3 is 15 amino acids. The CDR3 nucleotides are TGTGCCAGCAGTGAGGGTCGGACACCGTGGGACGAGCAGTACTTC. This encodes CASSEGRTPWDEQYF.

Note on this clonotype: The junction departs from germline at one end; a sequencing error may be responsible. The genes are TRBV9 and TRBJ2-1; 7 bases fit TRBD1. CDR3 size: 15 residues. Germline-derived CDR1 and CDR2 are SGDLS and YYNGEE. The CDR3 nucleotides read TGTGCCGGCAGCGTAGAAGGGGGCGGTTCCAATGAGCAGTTCTTC. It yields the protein CAGSVEGGGSNEQFF. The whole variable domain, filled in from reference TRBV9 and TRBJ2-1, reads DSGVTQTPKHLITATGQRVTLRCSPRSGDLSVYWYQQSLDQGLQFLIQYYNGEERAKGNILERFSAQQFPDLHSELNLSSLELGDSALYFCAGSVEGGGSNEQFFGPGTRLTVL.

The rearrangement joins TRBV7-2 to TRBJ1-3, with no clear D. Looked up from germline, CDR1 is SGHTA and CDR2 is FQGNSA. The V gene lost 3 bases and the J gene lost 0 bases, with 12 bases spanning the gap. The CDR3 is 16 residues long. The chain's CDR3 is CASSFLSGDSGNTIYF. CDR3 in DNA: TGTGCCAGCAGCTTTCTTTCTGGAGACTCTGGAAACACCATATATTTT.

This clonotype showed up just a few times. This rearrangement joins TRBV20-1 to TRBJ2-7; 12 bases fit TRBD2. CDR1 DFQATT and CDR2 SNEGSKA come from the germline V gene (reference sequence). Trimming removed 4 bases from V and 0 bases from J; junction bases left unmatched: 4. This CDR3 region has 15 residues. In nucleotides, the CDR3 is TGCAGTGCTAAGAAGGGACTAGCGGGCTCCTACGAGCAGTACTTC. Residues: CSAKKGLAGSYEQYF.

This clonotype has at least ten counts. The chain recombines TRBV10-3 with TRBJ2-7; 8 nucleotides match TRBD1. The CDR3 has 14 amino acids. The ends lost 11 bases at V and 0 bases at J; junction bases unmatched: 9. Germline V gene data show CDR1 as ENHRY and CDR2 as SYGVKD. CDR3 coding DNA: TGTGCCGCGTCTTACAGGGGGAACTCCTACGAGCAGTACTTC. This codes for CAASYRGNSYEQYF.

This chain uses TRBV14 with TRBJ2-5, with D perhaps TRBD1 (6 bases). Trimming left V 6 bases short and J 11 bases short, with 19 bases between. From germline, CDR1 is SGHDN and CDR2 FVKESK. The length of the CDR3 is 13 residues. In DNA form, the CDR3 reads TGTGCCAGCAGATGGACTGGGGACATTGAGCAGTACTTC. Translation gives CASRWTGDIEQYF.

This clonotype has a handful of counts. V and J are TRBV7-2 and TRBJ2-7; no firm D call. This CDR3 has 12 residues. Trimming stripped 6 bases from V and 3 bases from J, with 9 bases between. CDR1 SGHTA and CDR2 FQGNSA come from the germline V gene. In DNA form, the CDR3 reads TGTGCCAGCAGTTTGTACAGCTACGAGCAGTACTTC. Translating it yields CASSLYSYEQYF.

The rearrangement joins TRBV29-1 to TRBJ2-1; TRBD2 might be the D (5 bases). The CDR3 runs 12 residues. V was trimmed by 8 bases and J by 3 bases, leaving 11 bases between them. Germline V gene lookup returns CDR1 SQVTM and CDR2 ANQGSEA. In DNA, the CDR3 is TGCAGCTCGAGCCGGGGCTACAATGAGCAGTTCTTC. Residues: CSSSRGYNEQFF.

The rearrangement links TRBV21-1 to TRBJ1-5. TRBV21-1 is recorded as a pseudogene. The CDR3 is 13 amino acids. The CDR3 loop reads CASSKEVVKPQHF. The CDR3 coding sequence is TGTGCCAGCAGCAAAGAAGTAGTCAAGCCCCAGCATTTT.

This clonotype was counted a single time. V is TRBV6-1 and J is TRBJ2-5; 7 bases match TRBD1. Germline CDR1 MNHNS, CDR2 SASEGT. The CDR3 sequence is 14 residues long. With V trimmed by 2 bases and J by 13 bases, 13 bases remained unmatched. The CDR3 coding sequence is TGTGCCAGCAGTGAACGGACGGCGACGGGACAGAGGTACTTC. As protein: CASSERTATGQRYF.

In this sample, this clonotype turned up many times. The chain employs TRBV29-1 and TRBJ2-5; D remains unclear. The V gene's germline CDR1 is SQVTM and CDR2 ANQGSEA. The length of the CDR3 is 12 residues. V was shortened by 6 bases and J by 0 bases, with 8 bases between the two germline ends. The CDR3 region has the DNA TGCAGCGTGGACGCATACCAAGAGACCCAGTACTTC. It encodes CSVDAYQETQYF. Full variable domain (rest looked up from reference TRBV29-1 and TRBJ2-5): SAVISQKPSRDICQRGTSLTIQCQVDSQVTMMFWYRQQPGQSLTLIATANQGSEATYESGFVIDKFPISRPNLTFSTLTVSNMSPEDSSIYLCSVDAYQETQYFGPGTRLLVL.

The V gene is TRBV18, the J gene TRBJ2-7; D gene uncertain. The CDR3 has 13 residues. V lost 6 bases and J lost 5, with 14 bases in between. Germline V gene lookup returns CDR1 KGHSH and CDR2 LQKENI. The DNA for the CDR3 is TGTGCCAGCTCTTCTAGGACGGAGAACGAGCAGTACTTC. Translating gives CASSSRTENEQYF.

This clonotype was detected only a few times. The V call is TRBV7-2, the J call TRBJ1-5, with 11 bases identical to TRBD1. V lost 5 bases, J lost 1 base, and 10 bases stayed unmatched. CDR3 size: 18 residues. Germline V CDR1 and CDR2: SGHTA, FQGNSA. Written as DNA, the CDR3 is TGTGCCAGCAGCCCGAAGTGGACAGGGGGCTTGAGCAATCAGCCCCAGCATTTT. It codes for CASSPKWTGGLSNQPQHF. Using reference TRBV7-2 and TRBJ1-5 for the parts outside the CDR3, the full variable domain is GAGVSQSPSNKVTEKGKDVELRCDPISGHTALYWYRQSLGQGLEFLIYFQGNSAPDKSGLPSDRFSAERTGGSVSTLTIQRTQQEDSAVYLCASSPKWTGGLSNQPQHFGDGTRLSIL.

The CDR3 reads CASSKTGHRSETQYF. The CDR3 bases are TGTGCCAGCAGCAAAACGGGACACCGCTCGGAGACCCAGTACTTC. The chain has TRBV7-3 and TRBJ2-5, with D maybe TRBD1 (6 bases). The CDR3 is made up of 15 amino acids. Germline values: CDR1 SGHTA, CDR2 FQGTGA. V lost 5 bases, J lost 5 bases, and 18 bases lay in between.

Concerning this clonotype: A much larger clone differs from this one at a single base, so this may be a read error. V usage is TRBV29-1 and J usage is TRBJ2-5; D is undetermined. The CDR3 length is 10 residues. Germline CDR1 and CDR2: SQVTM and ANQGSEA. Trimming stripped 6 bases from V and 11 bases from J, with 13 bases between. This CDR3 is CSVQTYGQYF. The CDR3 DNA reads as TGCAGCGTCCAGACCTACGGGCAGTACTTC.